The 12 T cell receptor beta chains in this list originate from one sample, sequenced in a study of PD-1 blockade in classical Hodgkin lymphoma (TCRdb year 2020). Sample time point, as interpreted from the label and publication: cycle 2 day 1 (C2D1) of nivolumab. Every trial patient had relapsed after autologous stem cell transplantation, and cohorts A, B and C differed in prior brentuximab vedotin exposure. To prepare the library, the immunoSEQ multiplex PCR assay was applied. TCRdb holds this immuneACCESS table with in-frame rearrangements only. Some clones are missing; in checked studies, unresolved V genes explain under half, and the rest has no known cause. A total of 84,000 or so clones appear in this sample, 80% to 95% of them only once. Over 2% of the sample goes to the ten largest clones. This sample comprised peripheral blood mononuclear cells (PBMCs), obtained before the second cycle of nivolumab. The receptors were sampled from a human donor with classical Hodgkin lymphoma.

The chain carries TRBV18 and TRBJ2-7; TRBD1 matches 7 bases. This CDR3 spans 13 amino acids. Trimming cost V 5 bases and J 3 bases; bases outside gene matches: 4. Germline V gives CDR1 KGHSH, CDR2 LQKENI. The CDR3 loop reads CASSTGVGYEQYF. CDR3 sequence (DNA): TGTGCCAGCTCAACAGGGGTGGGCTACGAGCAGTACTTC.

The chain recombines TRBV19 with TRBJ2-7; D unresolved. CDR1 is LNHDA, CDR2 SQIVND, per germline (reference sequence). This CDR3 is built from 12 residues. V lost 6 bases and J lost 2, with 8 bases in between. The CDR3 loop reads CASRSPPYEQYF. The DNA of the CDR3 is TGTGCCAGTAGATCCCCTCCCTACGAGCAGTACTTC. The complete variable domain, with remaining parts taken from reference TRBV19 and TRBJ2-7, reads DGGITQSPKYLFRKEGQNVTLSCEQNLNHDAMYWYRQDPGQGLRLIYYSQIVNDFQKGDIAEGYSVSREKKESFPLTVTSAQKNPTAFYLCASRSPPYEQYFGPGTRLTVT.

A single count supports this clone. This rearrangement joins TRBV12-5 to TRBJ2-5; the match to TRBD1 covers 9 bases. The CDR3 runs to 16 residues. Germline V gene data show CDR1 as LGHNT and CDR2 as FRNRAP. V dropped 4 bases and J dropped 4; count of bases not matched to a gene: 10. The CDR3 bases are TGTGCTAGTGGTTCGAGCGGTACGGACAGGGGAGAGACCCAGTACTTC. Translated: CASGSSGTDRGETQYF.

The chain has TRBV7-2 and TRBJ2-5; D gene ambiguous. The germline gives CDR1 SGHTA, CDR2 FQGNSA. This CDR3 spans 16 amino acids. Trimming took 1 base from V and 1 from J, leaving 13 bases between them. CDR3 nucleotide sequence: TGTGCCAGCAGCTTAGTCCACTTTGCGGTCCAAGAGACCCAGTACTTC. It encodes CASSLVHFAVQETQYF.

This chain connects TRBV9 to TRBJ2-1; D is possibly TRBD1 or TRBD2 (5 bases each). CDR1 is SGDLS and CDR2 is YYNGEE in the germline V gene. V was trimmed by 2 bases and J by 4 bases, leaving 13 bases between them. The CDR3 length is 15 residues. The CDR3 protein is CASSVGGGAYNEQFF. CDR3 in DNA: TGTGCCAGCAGCGTTGGGGGTGGGGCGTACAATGAGCAGTTCTTC.

CDR3 in DNA: TGTGCCAGCAGTTCCCTCGGGACCGGGGTAGGCTACACCTTC. It encodes CASSSLGTGVGYTF. The chain couples TRBV27 to TRBJ1-2; D possibly corresponds to TRBD1 (5 bases). The CDR3 runs 14 residues. V lost 4 bases and J lost 8, with 17 bases in between. The germline V gene encodes CDR1 MNHEY and CDR2 SMNVEV (reference sequence).

The chain uses TRBV11-3 and TRBJ2-5, with D possibly being TRBD2 (6 bases). Per the germline V gene, CDR1 is SGHNT and CDR2 is YENEEA. V lost 5 bases and J 2 bases, leaving 9 bases between the germline ends. The CDR3 extends over 13 amino acids. In DNA form, the CDR3 reads TGTGCCAGCAGCCGGGACTTACAAGAGACCCAGTACTTC. As protein: CASSRDLQETQYF.

This chain connects TRBV10-1 to TRBJ2-1; D is possibly TRBD1 (7 bases). Germline V gives CDR1 WNHNN, CDR2 SYGVQD (reference sequence). Trimming cost V 6 bases and J 6 bases, with 15 bases left between them. The CDR3 runs 14 residues. The CDR3 region is CASRSGGIVNEQFF. CDR3 bases: TGCGCCAGCAGATCAGGGGGGATCGTCAATGAGCAGTTCTTC.

This rearrangement joins TRBV4-1 to TRBJ2-1; a weak D match, TRBD2 (5 bases). The CDR3 has 14 amino acids. Deletions cut 6 bases from V and 3 bases from J, with 12 bases between. Germline-derived CDR1 and CDR2 are MGHRA and YSYEKL. CDR3 in amino acids: CASSGGWGYNEQFF. In DNA form, the CDR3 reads TGCGCCAGCAGTGGCGGGTGGGGCTACAATGAGCAGTTCTTC.

V gene TRBV27 combines with J gene TRBJ2-1; 7 bases line up with TRBD1. Germline V gene lookup returns CDR1 MNHEY and CDR2 SMNVEV (reference sequence). The CDR3 has 16 amino acids. J was trimmed by 5 bases and V by 4 bases; bases with no gene match: 11. CDR3 nucleotide sequence: TGTGCCAGCAGTTGGACAGGTCCACAGTATGACAATGAGCAGTTCTTC. It codes for CASSWTGPQYDNEQFF.

V is TRBV11-2 and J is TRBJ2-7; D possibly corresponds to TRBD2 (6 bases). V lost 5 bases, J lost 6 bases, and 11 bases lay in between. The length of the CDR3 is 12 residues. CDR1 is SGHAT and CDR2 is FQNNGV in the germline V gene. In DNA form, the CDR3 reads TGTGCCAGCAGCCCCTCGACTAGCGAGCAGTACTTC. Protein: CASSPSTSEQYF.

The chain is built from TRBV5-4 and TRBJ2-7; 8 nucleotides line up with TRBD2. The V segment lost 3 bases and the J segment 2 bases; nucleotides outside the gene matches: 10. From germline, CDR1 is SGHNT and CDR2 YYREEE (reference sequence). The CDR3 extends over 16 amino acids. The CDR3 sequence is CASSSKTGGPAYEQYF. The DNA for the CDR3 is TGTGCCAGCAGCTCGAAGACGGGAGGGCCGGCCTACGAGCAGTACTTC.